The 23 T cell receptor beta chains reported below all come from one sample, sequenced in a study of beta chain features in type 1 diabetes. Sequenced material consisted of expressed TCRB transcripts (all of the isolated RNA was reverse transcribed). The assay was immunoSEQ multiplex PCR, and TCRdb's table has in-frame clones only and misses some. The table includes under 150,000 clones, roughly 50% detected once. The sequencing input was Tregs from blood. These TCRs come from a man aged 18 to 30 in good health.

A few counts support this clone. The CDR3 reads CATRTGTFISTDTQYF. The CDR3 DNA follows: TGTGCCACTCGTACCGGGACATTTATTAGCACAGATACGCAGTATTTT. The V gene is TRBV7-2, the J gene TRBJ2-3; TRBD1 is a possible D gene (6 bases). The CDR3 extends over 16 amino acids. V was shortened by 10 bases and J by 0 bases, with 20 bases between the two germline ends. Germline V gene data show CDR1 as SGHTA and CDR2 as FQGNSA.

The V and J genes are TRBV29-1 and TRBJ2-1, with TRBD2 as a possible D gene (6 bases). CDR3 size: 15 residues. V shed 6 bases and J shed 3 bases, with 18 bases lying between them. Germline loops: CDR1 SQVTM, CDR2 ANQGSEA. The CDR3 loop reads CSVDGTPPNYNEQFF. CDR3 nucleotide sequence: TGCAGCGTCGACGGGACTCCTCCCAACTACAATGAGCAGTTCTTC.

CDR3 DNA sequence: TGTGCCAGCAGCTGGGGGCTTGGAAACACTGAAGCTTTCTTT. Translation: CASSWGLGNTEAFF. V is TRBV11-2 and J is TRBJ1-1; weak D call: TRBD1 (6 bases). The CDR3 is 14 amino acids. Trimming stripped 4 bases from V and 2 bases from J, with 11 bases between. CDR1 and CDR2 (germline): SGHAT, FQNNGV.

This clone was seen only a few times. The rearrangement uses TRBV7-2 and TRBJ2-3; D might be TRBD2 (6 bases). This CDR3 is 14 amino acids long. Germline V lookup: CDR1 SGHTA, CDR2 FQGNSA. The V and J ends lost 1 base and 6 bases respectively, with 11 bases between them. Here the CDR3 reads CASSLGSGRDTQYF. DNA for the CDR3: TGTGCCAGCAGCTTAGGAAGCGGGCGGGATACGCAGTATTTT.

The rearrangement uses TRBV7-8 and TRBJ2-5; D uncertain. CDR3 size: 14 residues. V was trimmed by 1 base and J by 7 bases, leaving 13 bases between them. Germline loops: CDR1 SGHVS, CDR2 FQNEAQ. CDR3 DNA: TGTGCCAGCAGCTTAGTTACACCGTCACGGACCCAGTACTTC. This sequence encodes CASSLVTPSRTQYF.

The gene calls are TRBV7-2 and TRBJ2-3; 7 nucleotides match TRBD2. The junction had 12 bases not matched to a gene; V was cut back by 0 bases and J by 6 bases. There are 17 residues in the CDR3. Germline assignment: CDR1 SGHTA and CDR2 FQGNSA. CDR3 amino acids: CASSLALWLAGDDTQYF. As DNA, the CDR3 is TGTGCCAGCAGCTTAGCCCTTTGGTTGGCGGGAGACGATACGCAGTATTTT.

The V and J genes are TRBV6-6 and TRBJ2-7, with D possibly being TRBD1 (6 bases). This CDR3 comprises 16 residues. The germline V gene encodes CDR1 MNHNY and CDR2 SVGAGI (reference sequence). With 2 bases removed from V and 5 bases from J, the gap between germline ends came to 19 bases. CDR3 amino acids: CASSYGRGRGFHEQYF. The CDR3 DNA reads as TGTGCCAGCAGTTACGGTCGTGGCAGGGGCTTCCACGAGCAGTACTTC.

The J gene is TRBJ2-3, the V gene TRBV30, with D maybe TRBD2 (6 bases). V lost 8 bases, J lost 0 bases, and 15 bases lay in between. The CDR3 sequence is 14 residues long. Germline CDR1 and CDR2: GTSNPN and SVGIG (reference sequence). The CDR3 protein is CARRLAASTDTQYF. CDR3 sequence (DNA): TGTGCCCGCCGTTTAGCGGCTAGCACAGATACGCAGTATTTT.

This clone was found once. V is TRBV25-1 and J is TRBJ1-2; 9 bases align to TRBD1. Germline V gives CDR1 MGHDK, CDR2 SYGVNS. The CDR3 has 16 residues. Losses at the gene ends were 4 bases for V and 4 bases for J; bases not matched to a gene: 10. The CDR3 bases are TGTGCCAGCAGTGGACCTCCGGGACAGGGCGTCTATGGCTACACCTTC. This translates into CASSGPPGQGVYGYTF.

This chain uses TRBV5-1 with TRBJ1-6, with TRBD1 as a possible D gene (5 bases). Germline CDR1 reads SGHRS; CDR2 reads YFSETQ. The CDR3 covers 15 residues. Trimming left V 6 bases short and J 2 bases short, with 12 bases between. CDR3 loop: CASKGAGPYNSPLHF. For the CDR3, the DNA is TGCGCCAGCAAAGGGGCAGGGCCCTATAATTCACCCCTCCACTTT.

This chain joins TRBV7-2 and TRBJ1-3, with TRBD1 matching 9 bases. Germline V gene lookup returns CDR1 SGHTA and CDR2 FQGNSA. V lost 3 bases to trimming and J lost 6 bases; unmatched junction nucleotides: 9. CDR3 length: 16 amino acids. The CDR3 coding sequence is TGTGCCAGCAGCTTCGCCGGGACAGGGCGGTTAAACACCATATATTTT. Residues: CASSFAGTGRLNTIYF.

In this sample, this clone turned up a few times. This chain uses TRBV20-1 with TRBJ1-6, with D uncertain. The germline V gene has CDR1 DFQATT and CDR2 SNEGSKA (reference sequence). The CDR3 has 11 amino acids. V shed 1 base and J shed 9 bases, with 4 bases lying between them. CDR3 DNA: TGCAGTGCTAGAGTCAGTTCACCCCTCCACTTT. Amino acid sequence: CSARVSSPLHF.

J is TRBJ2-5 and V is TRBV10-3; D uncertain. Trimming shortened V by 11 bases and J by 0 bases, and 16 bases separated the two germline ends. CDR1 and CDR2 (germline): ENHRY, SYGVKD. This CDR3 comprises 14 residues. The CDR3 loop reads CASKERQDQETQYF. The CDR3 nucleotides are TGTGCCTCAAAAGAGAGACAAGACCAAGAGACCCAGTACTTC.

The rearrangement uses TRBV18 and TRBJ1-1, with no clear D. The CDR3 has 11 amino acids. CDR1 and CDR2 from the germline V gene are KGHSH and LQKENI. V was clipped by 4 bases and J by 8 bases, with 8 bases between them. The CDR3 loop is CASSRAEEAFF. CDR3 in DNA: TGTGCCAGCTCACGGGCAGAGGAAGCTTTCTTT.

The chain carries TRBV6-6 and TRBJ1-4; 7 bases map to TRBD1. CDR3 length equals 14 residues. Germline CDR1 MNHNY, CDR2 SVGAGI (reference sequence). V trimming: 6 bases; J trimming: 8 bases; junction bases outside the gene matches: 9. This chain's CDR3 is CASSRQGMGEKLFF. The CDR3 nucleotides read TGTGCCAGCAGCAGACAGGGAATGGGAGAAAAACTGTTTTTT.

V usage is TRBV10-3 and J usage is TRBJ2-5; 7 bases are a match to TRBD1. The CDR3 has 13 residues. Germline V gene sequence: CDR1 ENHRY, CDR2 SYGVKD. V shed 6 bases, J shed 4 bases, and the junction held 5 bases outside the gene matches. The CDR3 coding sequence is TGTGCCATCAGGATACAGGGGTCAGAGACCCAGTACTTC. The encoded protein is CAIRIQGSETQYF.

This clone was counted only a few times. V gene TRBV2 combines with J gene TRBJ2-7, with TRBD1 identical over 7 bases. The CDR3 sequence is 14 residues long. Trimming took 5 bases from V and 3 from J; bases not matched to a gene: 7. Germline CDR1 SNHLY, CDR2 FYNNEI. The CDR3 region has the DNA TGTGCCAGCAGTTTCGGGGACAGTTACTACGAGCAGTACTTC. It encodes CASSFGDSYYEQYF.

This chain links TRBV9 with TRBJ2-7; D is uncertain. Germline CDR1 is SGDLS and CDR2 is YYNGEE. CDR3 length: 15 residues. V dropped 0 bases and J dropped 4 bases, with 14 bases sitting between them. CDR3 sequence reads: CASSVAGHGTYEQYF. CDR3 bases: TGTGCCAGCAGCGTAGCTGGGCATGGTACTTACGAGCAGTACTTC. The full variable domain, in which reference TRBV9 and TRBJ2-7 provide the parts outside the CDR3, is DSGVTQTPKHLITATGQRVTLRCSPRSGDLSVYWYQQSLDQGLQFLIQYYNGEERAKGNILERFSAQQFPDLHSELNLSSLELGDSALYFCASSVAGHGTYEQYFGPGTRLTVT.

The V and J genes are TRBV7-2 and TRBJ2-7; D call uncertain. Looked up from germline, CDR1 is SGHTA and CDR2 is FQGNSA. Between the trimmed V and J ends, which lost 1 base and 6 bases, there was a span of 13 bases. This CDR3 region has 14 residues. The CDR3 is CASSLVSGAREQYF. CDR3 DNA: TGTGCCAGCAGCTTAGTTTCGGGTGCACGCGAGCAGTACTTC.

The genes are TRBV6-4 and TRBJ1-2, with 8 bases identical to TRBD1. Germline V lookup: CDR1 MRHNA, CDR2 SNTAGT. V lost 5 bases, J lost 4 bases, and 3 bases stayed unmatched. The CDR3 contains 13 residues. The CDR3 protein is CASSPGGSYGYTF. CDR3 nucleotides: TGTGCCAGCAGTCCAGGGGGCAGCTATGGCTACACCTTC.

A word on this clone: At the DNA level, this CDR3 is encoded by other sequences in the same sample as well. The rearrangement links TRBV7-8 to TRBJ1-6; D possibly corresponds to TRBD1 (5 bases). Trimming took off 5 bases at V and 7 bases at J, with 18 bases between the two ends. Germline CDR1 is SGHVS and CDR2 is FQNEAQ. This CDR3 is 16 amino acids long. CDR3 in amino acids: CASSLTIRVGNSPLHF. The CDR3 nucleotides are TGTGCCAGCAGCCTAACCATCAGGGTCGGCAATTCACCCCTCCACTTT.

The chain links TRBV30 to TRBJ1-6; maybe TRBD1 (6 bases). This CDR3 has 14 residues. CDR1 is GTSNPN, CDR2 SVGIG, per germline (reference sequence). V was clipped by 3 bases and J by 7 bases, with 13 bases between them. The CDR3 loop reads CAWSAGTTNSPLHF. DNA of the CDR3: TGTGCCTGGAGCGCCGGGACAACAAATTCACCCCTCCACTTT.

The V gene is TRBV29-1, the J gene TRBJ1-4; TRBD1 matches at 12 bases. Germline-derived CDR1 and CDR2 are SQVTM and ANQGSEA. The CDR3 spans 13 residues. Trimming removed 7 bases from V and 8 bases from J; junction bases left unmatched: 5. CDR3 coding DNA: TGCAGCGGAATCGGGACAGGGGGCGAAAAACTGTTTTTT. Its protein is CSGIGTGGEKLFF.